The subject of this entry is one T cell receptor beta chain. This record comes from a study of blood T cell repertoires in COVID-19. Data came from immunoSEQ multiplex PCR; TCRdb stores just in-frame clones and leaves some out. The sample has about 400,000 clones, roughly 87% seen once. There are 12 residues in the CDR3. V was trimmed by 10 bases and J by 6 bases, leaving 15 bases between them. Germline values: CDR1 LNHDA, CDR2 SQIVND (reference sequence). This receptor was taken from a woman between 18 and 29 years old with acute COVID-19. The sequenced sample consisted of PBMCs or T cells enriched from blood (not recorded which). The rearrangement links TRBV19 to TRBJ1-2; no definite D call. The CDR3 sequence: CATSDSRDGYTF. The CDR3 DNA is TGTGCCACTTCAGACTCGAGAGATGGCTACACCTTC.